What follows are 24 T cell receptor beta chains derived from one specimen sequenced in a study of OX40 agonist ivuxolimab in advanced cancers. Clones were read by immunoSEQ multiplex PCR, and TCRdb kept only the in-frame ones, dropping some. Here the sample spans around 92,000 clones, 84% being singletons. The sample consisted of CD4+ or CD8+ T cells sorted from blood, taken in a trial of the OX40 agonist ivuxolimab. All receptors come from an adult with an advanced solid tumor such as melanoma, head and neck, liver or kidney cancer.

The genes are TRBV28 and TRBJ1-4, with D possibly TRBD1 on 6 matching bases. The germline CDR1 and CDR2 sequences are MDHEN and SYDVKM. The CDR3 has 17 amino acids. The V end was cut by 3 bases, the J end by 4 bases, with 18 bases between. The CDR3 reads CASSLGGGHADNEKLFF. The CDR3 coding sequence is TGTGCCAGCAGTTTGGGGGGGGGACACGCTGATAATGAAAAACTGTTTTTT.

This clone was seen many times. In DNA form, the CDR3 reads TGTGCCAGCAGCAAATTTCGGGTGGAGAGCTCCTACGAGCAGTACGTC. It translates to CASSKFRVESSYEQYV. This chain uses TRBV21-1 with TRBJ2-7; the table names TRBD2, a call not compared with the DNA. TRBV21-1 is reported as a pseudogene. The CDR3 covers 16 residues.

The chain employs TRBV15 and TRBJ2-2; possibly TRBD2 for D (5 bases). The CDR3 contains 15 residues. V was clipped by 0 bases and J by 3 bases, with 8 bases between them. CDR1 and CDR2 from the germline V gene are LNHNV and YYDKDF (reference sequence). The CDR3 DNA reads as TGTGCCACCAGCAGAGATGAGGGATACACCGGGGAGCTGTTTTTT. Its protein is CATSRDEGYTGELFF.

The chain has TRBV4-1 and TRBJ1-2, with D perhaps matching TRBD1 (6 bases). V lost 5 bases and J 2 bases, leaving 18 bases between the germline ends. Per germline, CDR1 MGHRA and CDR2 YSYEKL. CDR3 size: 16 residues. The CDR3 region is CASSYPRGGGNYGYTF. DNA of the CDR3: TGCGCCAGCAGCTATCCTCGGGGGGGCGGAAACTATGGCTACACCTTC.

This sequence joins TRBV19 and TRBJ2-7; perhaps TRBD1 as D (5 bases). This CDR3 is 15 amino acids long. Germline CDR1 reads LNHDA; CDR2 reads SQIVND (reference sequence). Trimming left V 3 bases short and J 2 bases short, with 14 bases between. This CDR3 is CASSIHRQGTYEQYV. The CDR3 DNA sequence: TGTGCCAGTAGTATTCACCGGCAGGGAACCTACGAGCAGTACGTC.

The chain uses TRBV9 and TRBJ2-1; D remains unclear. This CDR3 region has 12 residues. Germline V gene lookup returns CDR1 SGDLS and CDR2 YYNGEE. Trimming removed 0 bases from V and 6 bases from J, with 4 bases in between. The CDR3 DNA follows: TGTGCCAGCAGCGTAGATGGCAATGAGCAGTTCTTC. Residues: CASSVDGNEQFF.

DNA of the CDR3: TGTGCCAGCAGTTACTCGGGGGCGGACGAGCAGTACGTC. Residues: CASSYSGADEQYV. V and J are TRBV6-5 and TRBJ2-7, with D possibly being TRBD1 (6 bases). Trimming shortened V by 0 bases and J by 5 bases, and 8 bases separated the two germline ends. Per germline, CDR1 MNHEY and CDR2 SVGAGI. This CDR3 is built from 13 residues.

This clone was observed a single time. The J gene is TRBJ2-2, the V gene TRBV6-5; TRBD1 might be the D (6 bases). Germline assignment: CDR1 MNHEY and CDR2 SVGAGI. This CDR3 region has 16 residues. Trimming removed 2 bases from V and 2 bases from J, with 12 bases in between. CDR3 sequence reads: CASSYGGRKNTGELFF. CDR3 coding DNA: TGTGCCAGCAGTTACGGGGGCAGAAAAAACACCGGGGAGCTGTTTTTT.

The gene calls are TRBV12-1 and TRBJ2-7; the DNA was not compared with TRBD2, the D call given in the table. TRBV12-1 is classified as a pseudogene. The CDR3 length is 14 residues. The CDR3 here is CASSFPPDSSEQYV. The CDR3 DNA sequence: TGTGCCAGCAGCTTCCCCCCCGACTCGTCTGAGCAGTACGTC.

V is TRBV28 and J is TRBJ1-1; no clear D. The V and J ends lost 3 bases and 4 bases respectively, with 18 bases between them. CDR1 and CDR2 from the germline V gene are MDHEN and SYDVKM. The CDR3 is made up of 16 amino acids. This CDR3 is CASSLAGGRLGTEAFF. CDR3 nucleotide sequence: TGTGCCAGCAGTTTGGCAGGTGGAAGGTTGGGCACTGAAGCTTTCTTT. Together with reference TRBV28 and TRBJ1-1, the CDR3 gives the full variable domain: DVKVTQSSRYLVKRTGEKVFLECVQDMDHENMFWYRQDPGLGLRLIYFSYDVKMKEKGDIPEGYSVSREKKERFSLILESASTNQTSMYLCASSLAGGRLGTEAFFGQGTRLTVV.

In this sample, this clone turned up once. The chain employs TRBV18 and TRBJ1-1; D unclear. Trimming removed 2 bases at V and 6 bases at J, with 13 bases between. Germline CDR1 reads KGHSH; CDR2 reads LQKENI. The CDR3 loop spans 14 amino acids. The CDR3 bases are TGTGCCAGCTCACCAAGTCCCCGGGAGTCTGAAGCTTTCTTT. It encodes CASSPSPRESEAFF.

The J gene is TRBJ2-5, the V gene TRBV28; D gene unclear. Trimming took off 5 bases at V and 4 bases at J, with 14 bases between the two ends. The CDR3 length is 14 residues. Looked up from germline, CDR1 is MDHEN and CDR2 is SYDVKM. CDR3 in amino acids: CASSLIGNGETQYF. The DNA of the CDR3 is TGTGCCAGCAGTCTTATAGGGAACGGAGAGACCCAGTACTTC.

The V gene is TRBV7-9, the J gene TRBJ2-5; D not resolved. The germline V and J ends were trimmed by 2 bases and 5 bases, with 3 bases remaining between them. The length of the CDR3 is 11 residues. Germline V gene lookup returns CDR1 SEHNR and CDR2 FQNEAQ (reference sequence). CDR3 coding DNA: TGTGCCAGCAGCTTACAGGAGACCCAGTACTTC. Its translation: CASSLQETQYF.

The CDR3 region has the DNA TGTGCCAGCAGTGAAAGCCTGGACAGCGCCTCGTTCTTC. It yields the protein CASSESLDSASFF. The V and J genes are TRBV2 and TRBJ2-1, with D perhaps TRBD1 (6 bases). V was shortened by 2 bases and J by 15 bases, with 17 bases between the two germline ends. This CDR3 is built from 13 residues. CDR1 is SNHLY, CDR2 FYNNEI, per germline.

V and J are TRBV19 and TRBJ2-6; D gene uncertain. CDR3 length: 17 amino acids. Germline loops: CDR1 LNHDA, CDR2 SQIVND (reference sequence). The germline V and J ends were trimmed by 6 bases and 0 bases, with 15 bases remaining between them. Here the CDR3 DNA reads TGTGCCAGTAGATTAAAACTCAGAGGCTCTGGGGCCAACGTCCTGACTTTC. It translates to CASRLKLRGSGANVLTF.

This rearrangement joins TRBV4-1 to TRBJ2-2; D gene ambiguous. Germline lookup yields CDR1 MGHRA and CDR2 YSYEKL. The CDR3 has 17 residues. V lost 0 bases to trimming and J lost 0 bases, with 11 bases between them. CDR3 DNA: TGCGCCAGCAGCCAAGATGTGGGCGGCGCGAACACCGGGGAGCTGTTTTTT. Residues: CASSQDVGGANTGELFF.

CDR3 residues: CASSLGTEAFF. The CDR3 bases are TGCGCCAGCAGCTTGGGAACCGAAGCTTTCTTT. The chain has TRBV5-1 and TRBJ1-1; D not certain. Per the germline V gene, CDR1 is SGHRS and CDR2 is YFSETQ. CDR3 length equals 11 residues. Trimming removed 0 bases from V and 8 bases from J, with 5 bases in between.

This clone was recorded only once. The chain has TRBV2 and TRBJ1-5; D is undetermined. Germline-derived CDR1 and CDR2 are SNHLY and FYNNEI. V was trimmed by 5 bases and J by 3 bases, leaving 8 bases between them. The CDR3 spans 13 residues. The CDR3 here is CASSWGNNQPQHF. CDR3 bases: TGTGCCAGCAGTTGGGGTAACAATCAGCCCCAGCATTTT.

The chain carries TRBV14 and TRBJ2-7; 10 nucleotides line up with TRBD1. The CDR3 is 13 residues long. V gave up 1 base and J gave up 8 bases; unmatched junction bases: 2. CDR1 and CDR2 from the germline V gene are SGHDN and FVKESK. The CDR3 sequence: CASSQVGQGKQYV. The CDR3 region has the DNA TGTGCCAGCAGCCAAGTGGGACAGGGGAAGCAGTACGTC.

The chain recombines TRBV6-5 with TRBJ2-7, with D maybe TRBD1 (5 bases). Germline CDR1 reads MNHEY; CDR2 reads SVGAGI. This CDR3 is 11 amino acids long. Trimming pared 5 bases from V and 5 bases from J, leaving 7 bases between. CDR3 coding DNA: TGTGCCAGCAGTGAAGGGGACGAGCAGTACTTC. Translating it yields CASSEGDEQYF.

This clone was recorded once. The genes are TRBV11-3 and TRBJ2-1, with TRBD2 as a possible D gene (6 bases). Trimming cost V 0 bases and J 8 bases, with 11 bases left between them. The germline CDR1 and CDR2 sequences are SGHNT and YENEEA. This CDR3 comprises 14 residues. The CDR3 reads CASSLEGRRHEQFF. The DNA of the CDR3 is TGTGCCAGCAGCTTAGAGGGGAGGCGCCATGAGCAGTTCTTC.

The CDR3 loop is CASSFAGPLGALHF. CDR3 in DNA: TGTGCCAGCAGCTTCGCGGGCCCCCTCGGGGCCCTCCACTTT. V is TRBV7-2 and J is TRBJ1-6; D is unresolved. This CDR3 comprises 14 residues. Germline V gene data show CDR1 as SGHTA and CDR2 as FQGNSA. The ends were cut back, 3 bases at V and 14 bases at J, with 17 bases in the middle.

The CDR3 DNA reads TGTGCCAGCAGCCCCCGCACAGATACGCAGTATTTT. Its protein product is CASSPRTDTQYF. V gene TRBV5-8 combines with J gene TRBJ2-3; D is ambiguous. Trimming took 4 bases from V and 1 from J, leaving 4 bases between them. The CDR3 is made up of 12 amino acids. The germline V gene has CDR1 SGHTS and CDR2 YDEGEE.

The chain links TRBV4-1 to TRBJ2-7; D possibly corresponds to TRBD1 (6 bases). Per the germline V gene, CDR1 is MGHRA and CDR2 is YSYEKL. This CDR3 has 16 amino acids. Trimming removed 1 base from V and 0 bases from J, with 13 bases in between. The CDR3 loop is CASSQASGQSSYEQYF. CDR3 nucleotide sequence: TGCGCCAGCAGCCAAGCGTCCGGACAGTCCTCCTACGAGCAGTACTTC.